These 2 T cell receptor beta chains share one sample of origin, sequenced in a study of CD8 T cells in ankylosing spondylitis. TCRdb re-called the 5' RACE reads through MiXCR, storing one row per CDR3 protein. Seen here are some 270,000 distinct CDR3 sequences, roughly 32% observed once, and the top ten hold around 4%. The sample consisted of blood, either unsorted or a sorted T cell fraction (not recorded which). Source of these receptors: a male donor with ankylosing spondylitis or in good health (not recorded which).

This clonotype showed up just a few times. The chain has TRBV5-1 and TRBJ1-1, with D maybe TRBD1 (6 bases). The CDR3 runs to 14 residues. V lost 0 bases and J lost 4, with 10 bases in between. The V gene's germline CDR1 is SGHRS and CDR2 YFSETQ. This CDR3 is CASSLAGGGTEAFF. The DNA for the CDR3 is TGCGCCAGCAGCTTGGCGGGGGGCGGCACTGAAGCTTTCTTT.

As concerns this clonotype: A much larger clone is a single base away; this may be a read error. The J gene is TRBJ2-1, the V gene TRBV20-1, with D perhaps matching TRBD1 or TRBD2 (6 bases each). CDR1 DFQATT and CDR2 SNEGSKA come from the germline V gene (reference sequence). This CDR3 region has 13 residues. CDR3 sequence (DNA): TGCAGTGGAGGGGGGCAGGTCCACAATAAGCAGTTCTTC. The encoded protein is CSGGGQVHNKQFF.